Described below is a single T cell receptor (beta chain) sequence and its context. This entry belongs to a study of Ad26.COV2.S vaccination and SARS-CoV-2 variants. CDR1 is MNHEY, CDR2 SVGAGI, per germline. The CDR3 spans 16 residues. V lost 4 bases, J lost 3 bases, and 15 bases lay in between. Treatment given: around 19 received Ad26.COV2.S at low or high dose, single or two shots; about 5 received placebo; per-sample allocation not given. All samples were drawn on day 63, counting from the first vaccine or placebo injection. Only in-frame clones appear in the TCRdb table, and some are missing; sequencing was by immunoSEQ multiplex PCR. The sample lists hundreds of thousands of clones; about 89% were seen once.

The clonotype originates from a person aged 18-65 years who received the Ad26.COV2.S COVID-19 vaccine or a placebo. This rearrangement joins TRBV6-5 to TRBJ1-4; possibly TRBD1 for D (5 bases). Sequencing used peripheral blood, obtained in a trial of Ad26.COV2.S vaccine versus placebo. CDR3 loop: CASSLRLGAPNEKLFF. In DNA, the CDR3 is TGTGCCAGCAGTTTAAGGCTCGGGGCCCCTAATGAAAAACTGTTTTTT.